Listed below are T cell receptor beta chains from one sample, sequenced in a study of cytomegalovirus exposure and HLA in healthy donors. The table came from immunoSEQ multiplex PCR; TCRdb's copy has only in-frame clones and leaves some out. The top ten hold more than 1.1% of the sample, which has roughly 180,000 clones, around 80% seen once. The sample taken for sequencing was PBMCs. The receptors were sampled from a girl between 5 and 17 years old in good health and CMV-seropositive. Each CDR3 is given with its conserved first and last residue. Each record gives: D gene, V gene, J gene, clone size, CDR3 protein, CDR3 DNA. The D gene is left open where the match is weak. Some rows mark clone size as missing; the rest say once, few, many or name a class of expanded clone.

TRBD1	TRBV7-9	TRBJ1-1	-	CASSAYRGLDTEAFF	TGTGCCAGCAGCGCCTACAGGGGGCTCGACACTGAAGCTTTCTTT
TRBD2	TRBV27	TRBJ2-1	-	CASSFSGTSASYNEQFF	TGTGCCAGCAGTTTTTCCGGGACTAGCGCGTCCTACAATGAGCAGTTCTTC
TRBD2	TRBV28	TRBJ2-2	once	CASSITQLASRWTGELFF	TGTGCCAGCAGTATTACCCAACTAGCGTCAAGGTGGACCGGGGAGCTGTTTTTT
TRBD1	TRBV30	TRBJ1-1	-	CAWKDPNRGSNTEAFF	TGTGCCTGGAAGGATCCCAACAGGGGGAGTAACACTGAAGCTTTCTTT
TRBD1	TRBV5-4	TRBJ1-5	-	CASSEGTGPLQPQHF	TGTGCCAGCAGCGAGGGGACAGGGCCTCTTCAGCCCCAGCATTTT
-	TRBV7-9	TRBJ2-1	-	CASSVSQGRVHNEQFF	TGTGCCAGCAGCGTATCCCAAGGGAGAGTCCACAATGAGCAGTTCTTC
-	TRBV30	TRBJ1-1	few	CAWSKNSGTEAFF	TGTGCCTGGAGTAAAAACTCCGGGACAGAAGCTTTCTTT
TRBD2	TRBV2	TRBJ2-3	-	CASGRDYDTDTQYF	TGTGCCAGCGGGAGGGACTACGACACAGATACGCAGTATTTT
-	TRBV11-2	TRBJ1-1	-	CASSWTQIGTEAFF	TGTGCCAGCAGCTGGACTCAAATTGGGACTGAAGCTTTCTTT
-	TRBV10-1	TRBJ2-3	-	CASSEDTGFDTDTQYF	TGCGCCAGCAGTGAGGACACAGGGTTTGACACAGATACGCAGTATTTT
-	TRBV6-1	TRBJ1-2	once	CASSEARSGYGYTF	TGTGCCAGCAGTGAAGCGAGGTCGGGCTATGGCTACACCTTC
TRBD1	TRBV29-1	TRBJ1-4	-	CSVSRDRGEKLFF	TGCAGCGTTTCCCGGGACAGGGGTGAAAAACTGTTTTTT
-	TRBV19	TRBJ1-2	-	CASSIILREAGYTF	TGTGCCAGTAGTATCATTCTAAGGGAGGCTGGCTACACCTTC
-	TRBV5-4	TRBJ1-3	-	CASSFGGGNTIYF	TGTGCCAGCAGCTTCGGGGGTGGAAACACCATATATTTT
TRBD2	TRBV27	TRBJ2-7	-	CASNPGLAGGFYEQYF	TGTGCCAGCAATCCTGGACTAGCGGGAGGGTTCTACGAGCAGTACTTC
TRBD1	TRBV4-1	TRBJ1-1	few	CASSPWDRNTEAFF	TGCGCCAGCAGCCCGTGGGACAGGAACACTGAAGCTTTCTTT
-	TRBV5-8	TRBJ1-5	-	CASSLGYTNQPQHF	TGTGCCAGCAGCTTGGGGTACACTAACCAGCCCCAGCATTTT
-	TRBV27	TRBJ2-1	few	CASSLSSREQFF	TGTGCCAGCAGTTTATCTAGCCGCGAGCAGTTCTTC
TRBD1	TRBV13	TRBJ2-7	-	CASSLNGQGSYEQYF	TGTGCCAGCAGCTTAAACGGACAGGGCTCCTACGAGCAGTACTTC
-	TRBV6-4	TRBJ1-5	-	CASSELSGRQPQHF	TGTGCCAGCAGTGAGCTGTCAGGTCGACAGCCCCAGCATTTT
-	TRBV25-1	TRBJ2-3	-	CASSDWAGKSSDTQYF	TGTGCCAGCAGTGATTGGGCAGGGAAGTCGTCAGATACGCAGTATTTT
-	TRBV7-3	TRBJ2-3	-	CASSSRGDTQYF	TGTGCCAGCAGCTCCCGGGGAGATACGCAGTATTTT
TRBD1	TRBV6-1	TRBJ1-5	-	CASSGDRGRNQPQHF	TGTGCCAGCAGTGGGGACAGGGGGCGAAATCAGCCCCAGCATTTT
TRBD1	TRBV6-4	TRBJ1-3	-	CASSDFRRQGGISGNTIYF	TGTGCCAGCAGTGACTTCCGGAGACAGGGGGGGATATCTGGAAACACCATATATTTT
-	TRBV30	TRBJ2-7	once	CAWLFREEQYF	TGTGCCTGGCTATTTAGGGAGGAGCAGTACTTC
TRBD2	TRBV29-1	TRBJ2-3	few	CSGQRSGRSGTDTQYF	TGCAGCGGACAAAGAAGCGGGAGGTCTGGCACAGATACGCAGTATTTT
TRBD1	TRBV9	TRBJ2-1	-	CASSKGTGHFFF	TGTGCCAGCAGCAAGGGGACAGGGCATTTTTTCTTC
TRBD2	TRBV28	TRBJ2-5	-	CASSKLAGGPMETQYF	TGTGCCAGCAGCAAACTAGCGGGAGGGCCTATGGAGACCCAGTACTTC
TRBD2	TRBV27	TRBJ2-1	-	CASSSLSGSVYNEQFF	TGTGCCAGCAGTTCCCTCAGCGGGAGTGTTTACAATGAGCAGTTCTTC
-	TRBV25-1	TRBJ2-3	-	CASVEGVSSSTDTQYF	TGTGCCAGCGTCGAAGGGGTTTCCTCTAGCACAGATACGCAGTATTTT
-	TRBV30	TRBJ1-2	-	CAWTLNPTALYGYTF	TGTGCCTGGACTCTAAACCCGACAGCTCTCTATGGCTACACCTTC
-	TRBV29-1	TRBJ1-1	-	CSVQMTVNTEAFF	TGCAGCGTTCAAATGACAGTGAACACTGAAGCTTTCTTT
-	TRBV7-2	TRBJ2-5	-	CASSPPRETQYF	TGTGCCAGCAGCCCCCCGAGGGAGACCCAGTACTTC
-	TRBV5-1	TRBJ2-2	-	CASSYGGTGELFF	TGCGCCAGCAGCTATGGCGGCACCGGGGAGCTGTTTTTT
-	TRBV6-4	TRBJ2-6	-	CASSDTGPNSGANVLTF	TGTGCCAGCAGTGACACAGGACCCAACTCTGGGGCCAACGTCCTGACTTTC
-	TRBV5-1	TRBJ1-1	-	CASSLARRVPEAFF	TGCGCCAGCAGCTTGGCCAGACGGGTTCCTGAAGCTTTCTTT
-	TRBV7-9	TRBJ1-1	-	CASSPVRVVTTEAFF	TGTGCCAGCAGCCCTGTCAGGGTGGTGACCACTGAAGCTTTCTTT
-	TRBV19	TRBJ1-2	-	CASSVSNYGYTF	TGTGCCAGCTCGGTCTCTAACTATGGCTACACCTTC
-	TRBV12-5	TRBJ2-3	-	CASGLGVADTQYF	TGTGCTAGTGGTTTGGGAGTAGCAGATACGCAGTATTTT
TRBD1	TRBV10-2	TRBJ2-7	-	CASSERTGSYEQYF	TGCGCCAGCAGTGAAAGGACAGGCTCCTACGAGCAGTACTTC
TRBD2	TRBV6-5	TRBJ2-7	-	CASNYGLAGIDEQYF	TGTGCCAGCAACTACGGACTAGCGGGAATCGACGAGCAGTACTTC
-	TRBV5-6	TRBJ2-7	once	CASSLRGEQYF	TGTGCCAGCAGCTTACGGGGGGAGCAGTACTTC
-	TRBV10-3	TRBJ1-5	-	CAISDGGSGQPQHF	TGTGCCATCAGTGACGGGGGTTCAGGACAGCCCCAGCATTTT